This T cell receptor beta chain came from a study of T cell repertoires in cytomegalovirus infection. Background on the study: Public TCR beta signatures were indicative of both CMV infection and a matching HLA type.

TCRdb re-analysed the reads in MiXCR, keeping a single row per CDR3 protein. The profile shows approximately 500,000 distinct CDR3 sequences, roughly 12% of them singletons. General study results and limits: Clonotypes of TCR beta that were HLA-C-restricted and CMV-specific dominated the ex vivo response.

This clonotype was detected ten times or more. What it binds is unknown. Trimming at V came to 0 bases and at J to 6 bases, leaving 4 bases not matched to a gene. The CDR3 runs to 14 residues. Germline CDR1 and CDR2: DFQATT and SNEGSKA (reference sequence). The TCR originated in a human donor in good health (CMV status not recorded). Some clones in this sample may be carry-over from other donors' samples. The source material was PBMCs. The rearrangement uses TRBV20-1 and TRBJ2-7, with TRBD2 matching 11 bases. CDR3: CSARDPGLAGEQYF. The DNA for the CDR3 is TGCAGTGCTAGAGATCCAGGACTAGCGGGCGAGCAGTACTTC.